This TCR beta chain was documented in a study of blood T cell repertoires in COVID-19. The data were produced by immunoSEQ multiplex PCR, yet TCRdb's version contains in-frame clones alone and is incomplete. The sample has around 57,000 clones, 75% to 90% seen once. Germline CDR1 and CDR2: ENHRY and SYGVKD. CDR3 size: 18 residues. Trimming removed 4 bases from V and 8 bases from J; junction bases left unmatched: 19. The clonotype was recovered from a human donor with active COVID-19. The donor label of this sample is uncertain. Input material: peripheral blood. V and J are TRBV10-3 and TRBJ2-1; TRBD2 matches 8 bases. The CDR3 protein is CAISGQLVPELADYEQFF. DNA for the CDR3: TGTGCCATCAGTGGACAGCTAGTCCCGGAACTAGCGGACTATGAGCAGTTCTTC.